This entry lists 15 T cell receptor beta chains sequenced from one sample in a study of regulatory T cells in long-lasting Graves disease. Assembly of TCR beta libraries relied on iRepertoire HTBI primers together with Arm-PCR of CDR3 regions. TCRdb independently ran MiXCR on the multiplex PCR reads; one entry per CDR3 protein. The table has 350,000 to 450,000 distinct CDR3 sequences, about 11% seen once; the top ten hold under 20%. Documented time point: newly diagnosed GD, antithyroid drugs for less than 3 months. The TCR library was made from RNA that had been extracted from PBMCs in TRIzol. The sample also formed part of further work on T cells in Graves' hyperthyroidism and ophthalmopathy.

The sequencing used peripheral blood mononuclear cells (PBMCs), collected at new diagnosis, from a patient treated with antithyroid drugs. Source of these receptors: a woman in her late teens or twenties with Graves disease.

This clonotype has ten or more counts. The V and J genes are TRBV19 and TRBJ1-5, with D maybe TRBD1 (5 bases). V shed 2 bases and J shed 2 bases, with 10 bases lying between them. The germline V gene has CDR1 LNHDA and CDR2 SQIVND (reference sequence). CDR3 size: 15 residues. The CDR3 is CASSIWGRGNQPQHF. The CDR3 coding sequence is TGTGCCAGTAGTATATGGGGCCGAGGCAATCAGCCCCAGCATTTT.

A word on this clonotype: A much bigger clone sits one base away, suggesting this may be a read error. The rearrangement joins TRBV2 to TRBJ2-2; TRBD2 aligns across 10 bases. Per the germline V gene, CDR1 is SNHLY and CDR2 is FYNNEI. The CDR3 runs 16 residues. CDR3 residues: CASSRSGGPNTGELLF. The DNA for the CDR3 is TGTGCCAGCAGTCGTAGCGGGGGGCCGAACACCGGGGAGCTGCTTTTT.

This clonotype was recorded at least ten times. This CDR3 reads CASSLSRGNTEAFF. The DNA for the CDR3 is TGTGCCAGCAGTTTATCGAGGGGGAACACTGAAGCTTTCTTT. The rearrangement links TRBV27 to TRBJ1-1, with a tentative D call TRBD1 (5 bases). The germline V gene has CDR1 MNHEY and CDR2 SMNVEV (reference sequence). The length of the CDR3 is 14 residues. The V end was cut by 0 bases, the J end by 1 base, with 6 bases between.

This clonotype was recorded at least ten times. The chain combines TRBV6-1 with TRBJ1-6; 10 nucleotides match TRBD1. CDR1 and CDR2 (germline): MNHNS, SASEGT. Unmatched junction bases numbered 10, after V lost 6 bases and J lost 14 bases. This CDR3 region has 14 residues. CDR3 coding DNA: TGTGCCAGCAGGACGACAGGGGGCTTACCCTCCCTCCACTTT. It codes for CASRTTGGLPSLHF.

The chain recombines TRBV7-6 with TRBJ2-3; 7 nucleotides line up with TRBD2. Trimming took 3 bases from V and 2 from J; bases not matched to a gene: 8. The CDR3 runs to 16 residues. Germline lookup yields CDR1 SGHVS and CDR2 FNYEAQ. The CDR3 reads CASSLPGGGTTDTQYF. The DNA for the CDR3 is TGTGCCAGCAGCTTGCCAGGCGGGGGAACCACAGATACGCAGTATTTT.

This clonotype was counted ten times or more. The chain couples TRBV6-2 or TRBV6-3 to TRBJ1-1; unclear D gene. Germline V gene lookup returns CDR1 MNHEY and CDR2 SVGEGT. Trimming took 7 bases from V and 2 from J, leaving 11 bases between them. The CDR3 runs to 13 residues. The CDR3 DNA is TGTGCCAGCACTTTAGGTTCAAACACTGAAGCTTTCTTT. Translating gives CASTLGSNTEAFF.

This clonotype was seen a handful of times. The chain employs TRBV6-5 and TRBJ2-6; TRBD1 aligns across 7 bases. Germline CDR1 MNHEY, CDR2 SVGAGI. There are 19 residues in the CDR3. The J segment lost 2 bases and the V segment lost 2 bases, leaving 12 bases of the junction unmatched. The CDR3 region has the DNA TGTGCCAGCAGTTACGGGTTGCGTGGACAGGTTCCTGGGGCCAACGTCCTGACTTTC. Its translation: CASSYGLRGQVPGANVLTF.

Details on this clonotype: A much larger clone sits a single nucleotide away, making a read error possible. This CDR3 is missing its conserved last phenylalanine or tryptophan, likely due to a read error. The chain's CDR3 is CASRRSVKEQYS. Written as DNA, the CDR3 is TGTGCCAGCAGACGGTCAGTCAAGGAGCAGTACTCC. The chain recombines TRBV6-1 with TRBJ2-7; no clear D gene. V shed 6 bases and J shed 7 bases, with 13 bases lying between them. The CDR3 runs 12 residues. Germline assignment: CDR1 MNHNS and CDR2 SASEGT.

The genes are TRBV6-1 and TRBJ1-1; 8 bases are shared with TRBD1. The CDR3 contains 14 residues. Germline lookup yields CDR1 MNHNS and CDR2 SASEGT. V dropped 5 bases and J dropped 3; count of bases not matched to a gene: 5. CDR3 protein: CASSLLGQDTEAFF. CDR3 DNA sequence: TGTGCCAGCAGTCTTTTGGGACAGGACACTGAAGCTTTCTTT.

This clonotype has at least ten counts. The chain combines TRBV20-1 with TRBJ2-1; TRBD1 aligns across 8 bases. V lost 5 bases and J lost 0; bases outside the gene matches: 6. The CDR3 extends over 15 amino acids. Germline CDR1 reads DFQATT; CDR2 reads SNEGSKA (reference sequence). The CDR3 loop reads CSADDRGRSYNEQFF. The CDR3 DNA reads TGCAGTGCTGATGACAGGGGACGCTCCTACAATGAGCAGTTCTTC.

Notes on this clonotype: A much larger clone lies one base from this, so it may be a read error. The gene calls are TRBV3-2 and TRBJ2-7; the table's D call, TRBD1, was not checked against the DNA. TRBV3-2 is marked as a pseudogene. There are 13 residues in the CDR3. For the CDR3, the DNA is TGTGCCAGCAGCCGGGTAGGGGCCTACGAGCAGTACTTC. This sequence encodes CASSRVGAYEQYF.

This clonotype appeared many times. V and J are TRBV18 and TRBJ1-4, with 7 bases aligning to TRBD1. After removal of 3 bases from V and 14 bases from J, the junction contained 6 bases not matched to a gene. The CDR3 is 12 residues long. The germline gives CDR1 KGHSH, CDR2 LQKENI. The CDR3 sequence is CASSPKQDRLFF. DNA of the CDR3: TGTGCCAGCTCACCGAAGCAGGACAGGCTGTTTTTT.

The chain has TRBV29-1 and TRBJ2-5, with D possibly matching TRBD2 (5 bases). Per germline, CDR1 SQVTM and CDR2 ANQGSEA. The CDR3 spans 14 residues. Trimming left V 6 bases short and J 0 bases short, with 14 bases between. CDR3 loop: CSVEISGNQETQYF. The CDR3 region has the DNA TGCAGCGTGGAGATAAGCGGAAACCAAGAGACCCAGTACTTC.

This clonotype was seen repeatedly, ten times or more. The V call is TRBV7-9, the J call TRBJ1-1; TRBD1 matches at 9 bases. Germline assignment: CDR1 SEHNR and CDR2 FQNEAQ (reference sequence). V gave up 3 bases and J gave up 2 bases; unmatched junction bases: 4. The CDR3 contains 15 residues. The DNA for the CDR3 is TGTGCCAGCAGCTTTTACAGGGGGCCAAACACTGAAGCTTTCTTT. This sequence encodes CASSFYRGPNTEAFF.

This clonotype was counted at least ten times. The gene calls are TRBV18 and TRBJ1-2; D unresolved. Trimming took off 0 bases at V and 3 bases at J, with 5 bases between the two ends. Germline CDR1 reads KGHSH; CDR2 reads LQKENI. This CDR3 is built from 13 residues. CDR3 nucleotide sequence: TGTGCCAGCTCACCACCAGACTACTATGGCTACACCTTC. Protein sequence: CASSPPDYYGYTF.